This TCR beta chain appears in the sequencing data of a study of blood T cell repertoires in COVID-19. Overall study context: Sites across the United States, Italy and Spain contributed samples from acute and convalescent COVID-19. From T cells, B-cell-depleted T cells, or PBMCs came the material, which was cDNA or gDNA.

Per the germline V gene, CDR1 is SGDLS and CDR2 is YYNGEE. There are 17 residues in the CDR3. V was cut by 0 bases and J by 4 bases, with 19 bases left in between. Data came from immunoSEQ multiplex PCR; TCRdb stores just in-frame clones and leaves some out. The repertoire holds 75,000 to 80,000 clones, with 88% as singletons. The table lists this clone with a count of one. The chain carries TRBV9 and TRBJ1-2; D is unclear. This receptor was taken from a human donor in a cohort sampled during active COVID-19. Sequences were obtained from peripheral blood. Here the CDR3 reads CASSVATGVVQPYGYTF. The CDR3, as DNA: TGTGCCAGCAGCGTAGCTACGGGAGTTGTACAACCCTATGGCTACACCTTC.